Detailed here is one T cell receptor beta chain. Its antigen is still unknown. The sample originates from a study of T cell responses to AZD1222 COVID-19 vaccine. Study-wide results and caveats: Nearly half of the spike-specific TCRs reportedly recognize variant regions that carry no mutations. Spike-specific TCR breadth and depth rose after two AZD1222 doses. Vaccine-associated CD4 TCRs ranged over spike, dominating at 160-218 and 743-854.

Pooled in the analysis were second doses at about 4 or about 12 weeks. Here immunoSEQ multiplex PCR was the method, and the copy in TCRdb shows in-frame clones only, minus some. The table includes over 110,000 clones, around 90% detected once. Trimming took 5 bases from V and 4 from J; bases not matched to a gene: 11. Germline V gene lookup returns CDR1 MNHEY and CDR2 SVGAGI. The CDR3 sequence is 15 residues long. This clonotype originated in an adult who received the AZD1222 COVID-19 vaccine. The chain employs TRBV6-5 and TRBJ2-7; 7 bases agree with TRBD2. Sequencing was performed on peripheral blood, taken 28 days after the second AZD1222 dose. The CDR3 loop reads CASSRASGQRYEQYF. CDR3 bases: TGTGCCAGCAGTCGGGCTAGCGGTCAGCGGTACGAGCAGTACTTC.